What follows is one T cell receptor (beta chain) and its context. This clonotype was seen repeatedly, ten times or more. This receptor's antigen is unknown. Qualities for individual bases were not recorded, and no much larger clone is one base off. From cysteine to phenylalanine, the CDR3 is 15 amino acids long. Only the CDR3 part of the read is kept: 45 bases, read in frame from the first base. The junction carries 18 bases between V and J, which are trimmed by 4 bases and 8 bases respectively. The germline V gene (reference sequence) yields MNHEY for CDR1 and SMNVEV for CDR2. cDNA synthesis used template-switch 5'RACE with a primer carrying a 10-nucleotide random unique molecular identifier tagging each TCR transcript. Every sequencing run covered 15-18 subjects and yielded more than 200 million TCR-beta sequences. The RNeasy kit was used for extraction of total RNA. TCR-beta VDJ regions were amplified with primers for the TCR constant region and the 5'RACE anchor, using the KAPA Real-time Library Amplification kit. A first PCR added sample indexes and Illumina adaptors, after which a second PCR increased the library yield. After purification with Ampure beads, the TCR product of roughly 650 bp was size-selected on a 2% E-gel SizeSelection system. Before pooling, library quality was checked on a Bioanalyzer, concentration was measured with Qubit, and libraries were quantified with the Kapa Library Quantification kit. Libraries were sequenced paired-end 2 x 150 bp on an Illumina HiSeq 2500. To increase sequence diversity, 25-30% phiX was spiked into each library pool. In the source study's methods: Quality-filtered reads were processed with the UMI-based MiGEC pipeline, and over 90% of raw TCR sequences were removed by the MiGEC pipeline during error correction. IMGT germline references were used for alignment of VDJ genes, and clonotypes were defined by a unique CDR3 amino acid sequence together with V-J genes. Clonal expansion, Shannon diversity and CDR3 relatedness (CalcPairwiseDistances, ClusterSamples) were evaluated with VDJtools, and phylogenetic trees were built with CLCbio workbench. Expanded clones were defined as having at least 8 unique UMIs, based on coefficient-of-variation modelling across technical triplicates. Starting from the raw public reads, TCRdb applied fastp trimming at Q25, assembled clones with MiXCR and retained in-frame beta chains. Every CDR3 protein is listed once, alongside the most common genes and DNA of its rows. The V and J calls, along with clone size, are taken from TCRdb and not from the paper's own processing. The sample includes tens of thousands of distinct CDR3 sequences, with 2% to 3% observed a single time. The ten largest account for 2% to 2.5% of the sample.

For unsorted PBMC libraries, 2 million PBMCs were used after storage in RNAlater at -80 degrees C until RNA extraction. The multiple sclerosis patients were enrolled in a US clinical protocol that used magnetic resonance imaging to evaluate disease progression. PBMCs were separated from peripheral blood using Ficoll-Hypaque density gradient centrifugation and then cryopreserved in liquid nitrogen. The sample comes from a study of neurological immune-mediated disorders (dated by TCRdb to the late 2010s). For the wider study: Of the 35 or so multiple sclerosis patients, approximately 30 had relapsing-remitting MS and 3 had secondary progressive MS. The study compared peripheral blood TCR-beta repertoires of HTLV-I-associated myelopathy (HAM/TSP) patients, multiple sclerosis patients and healthy controls using UMI-based sequencing. Alongside PBMC samples, the set of 106 TCR-beta libraries contained longitudinal samples, technical triplicates, and paired CD4+ and CD8+ T-cell subsets that had been sorted. The cohort comprised 68 subjects: 15 or so HAM/TSP patients, around 34 multiple sclerosis patients and around 20 healthy controls. What the research found in general, with its limitations: The highest TCR clonal expansion was observed in HAM/TSP patients, whereas the lowest was observed in MS patients, even when compared with healthy controls. The MS cluster showed no association with clinical or MRI features, and the authors stated that larger cohorts are needed. In phylogenetic analysis, the repertoires of 18 of 34 MS patients grouped into a cluster of related CDR3 sequences, which suggests a possible signature at the repertoire level. No identical CDR3 amino acid sequences were found to be shared among expanded clones across subjects, suggesting that TCR-beta repertoires were private in all groups.

The specimen sequenced was PBMCs. The chain is assembled from TRBV27 and TRBJ1-5, and possibly TRBD1, on 5 matching bases. This receptor was taken from a woman between 45 and 60 years old with multiple sclerosis. The sequenced DNA is TGTGCCAGCAGTTGGGGAGGCCGGGGCGTGGAGCCCCAGCATTTT. It encodes CASSWGGRGVEPQHF.